These T cell receptor beta chains were read from a single sample in a study of blood T cell repertoires in COVID-19. Assay: immunoSEQ multiplex PCR; the TCRdb copy retains only in-frame clones and omits some. Of 130,000 or so clones in the sample, approximately 90% were seen once. The sample was peripheral blood. The receptor set was obtained from a human donor with COVID-19, enrolled during active disease. The donor label of this sample is uncertain. Each CDR3 is given with its conserved first and last residue. Fields, in order: V gene, J gene, CDR3 protein.

V: TRBV6-5
J: TRBJ1-2
CDR3: CASSWRGGYGYTF

V: TRBV2
J: TRBJ2-5
CDR3: CASKGTSGGPGVETQYF

V: TRBV5-4
J: TRBJ2-7
CDR3: CASSPRTGSPYEQYF

V: TRBV3-1/TRBV3-2
J: TRBJ1-4
CDR3: CASSQEGQGREKLFF

V: TRBV30
J: TRBJ1-1
CDR3: CAWWDMLYTEAFF

V: TRBV2
J: TRBJ2-1
CDR3: CASSELGGWRNEQFF

V: TRBV6-5
J: TRBJ1-6
CDR3: CASSYEQVYGSPLHF

V: TRBV4-1
J: TRBJ1-1
CDR3: CASSQPDRDHTEAFF

V: TRBV6-5
J: TRBJ1-5
CDR3: CASSYLRGNQPQHF

V: TRBV11-3
J: TRBJ2-1
CDR3: CASSFLTDYNEQFF

V: TRBV6-6
J: TRBJ2-7
CDR3: CASSPFSYEQYF

V: TRBV7-6
J: TRBJ2-5
CDR3: CASSLLAPQETQYF

V: TRBV18
J: TRBJ1-6
CDR3: CASSPRQGYNSPLHF

V: TRBV13
J: TRBJ2-4
CDR3: CASSLPSGGAEGNIQYF

V: TRBV2
J: TRBJ1-4
CDR3: CASSKNTGATNEKLFF

V: TRBV7-3
J: TRBJ2-3
CDR3: CASSYGQGGTDTQYF

V: TRBV27
J: TRBJ2-7
CDR3: CASAMGTGHYEQYF

V: TRBV25-1
J: TRBJ1-2
CDR3: CASSSIYGYTF

V: TRBV25-1
J: TRBJ2-7
CDR3: CASRDRGQGEQYF

V: TRBV2
J: TRBJ1-6
CDR3: CASMDTNNSPLHF

V: TRBV7-9
J: TRBJ1-5
CDR3: CASSLMSNQPQHF

V: TRBV12-2
J: TRBJ2-7
CDR3: CASRLGQGPYEQYF

V: TRBV5-1
J: TRBJ2-3
CDR3: CASSSTGREDTQYF

V: TRBV3-1/TRBV3-2
J: TRBJ2-3
CDR3: CASSPLSGTSGGKTDTQYF

V: TRBV6-1
J: TRBJ1-4
CDR3: CASSEQGGSNEKLFF

V: TRBV11-2
J: TRBJ2-1
CDR3: CASSLDRAGSYNEQFF

V: TRBV25-1
J: TRBJ2-5
CDR3: CASSDVLAGGRETQYF

V: TRBV11-3
J: TRBJ1-1
CDR3: CASSFRGLDEAFF

V: TRBV3-1/TRBV3-2
J: TRBJ1-3
CDR3: CASSQEGDRARGTIYF

V: TRBV3-1/TRBV3-2
J: TRBJ2-7
CDR3: CASSQLSYEQYF

V: TRBV5-6
J: TRBJ2-3
CDR3: CASSSDRGTDTQYF

V: TRBV5-1
J: TRBJ2-7
CDR3: CASSLGTSGRRLGYEQYF

V: TRBV6-2/TRBV6-3
J: TRBJ2-7
CDR3: CASSLSGEGLLEQYF